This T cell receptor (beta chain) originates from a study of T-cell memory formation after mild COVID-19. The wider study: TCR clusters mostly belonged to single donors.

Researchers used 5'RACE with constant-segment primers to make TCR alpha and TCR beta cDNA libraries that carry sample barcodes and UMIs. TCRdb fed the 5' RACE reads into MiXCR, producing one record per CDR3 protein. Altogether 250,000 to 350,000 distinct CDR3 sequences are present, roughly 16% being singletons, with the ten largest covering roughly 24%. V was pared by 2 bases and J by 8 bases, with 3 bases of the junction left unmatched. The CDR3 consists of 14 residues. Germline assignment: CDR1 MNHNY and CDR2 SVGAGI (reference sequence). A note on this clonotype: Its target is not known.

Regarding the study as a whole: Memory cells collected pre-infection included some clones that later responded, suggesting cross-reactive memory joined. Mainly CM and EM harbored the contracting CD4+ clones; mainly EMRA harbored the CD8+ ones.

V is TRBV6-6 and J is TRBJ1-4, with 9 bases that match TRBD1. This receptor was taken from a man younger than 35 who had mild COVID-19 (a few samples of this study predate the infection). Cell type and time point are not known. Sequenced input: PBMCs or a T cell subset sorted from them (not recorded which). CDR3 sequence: CASSYGQGTEKLFF. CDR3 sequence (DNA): TGTGCCAGCAGTTACGGACAGGGGACAGAAAAACTGTTTTTT.